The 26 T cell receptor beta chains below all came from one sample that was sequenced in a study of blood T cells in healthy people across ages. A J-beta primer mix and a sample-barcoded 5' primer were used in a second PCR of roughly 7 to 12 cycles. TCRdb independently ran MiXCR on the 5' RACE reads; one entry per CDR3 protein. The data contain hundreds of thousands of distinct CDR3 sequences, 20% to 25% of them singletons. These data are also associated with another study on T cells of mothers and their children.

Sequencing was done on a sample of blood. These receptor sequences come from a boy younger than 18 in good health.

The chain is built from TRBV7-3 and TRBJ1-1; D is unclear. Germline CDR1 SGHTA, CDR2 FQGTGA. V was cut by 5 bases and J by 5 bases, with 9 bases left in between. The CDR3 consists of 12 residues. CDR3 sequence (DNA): TGTGCCAGCAGCGACCCGGGGACTGAAGCTTTCTTT. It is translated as CASSDPGTEAFF.

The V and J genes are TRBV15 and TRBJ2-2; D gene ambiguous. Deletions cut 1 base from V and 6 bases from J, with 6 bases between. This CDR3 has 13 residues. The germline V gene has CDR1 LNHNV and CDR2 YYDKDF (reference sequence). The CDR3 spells CATSRASPGELFF. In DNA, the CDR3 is TGTGCCACCAGCAGAGCTTCCCCCGGGGAGCTGTTTTTT.

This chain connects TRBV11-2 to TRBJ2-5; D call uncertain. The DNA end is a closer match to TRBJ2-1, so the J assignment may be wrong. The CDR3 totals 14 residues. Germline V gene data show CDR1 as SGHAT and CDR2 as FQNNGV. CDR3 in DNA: TGTGCCAGCAGCTTAGATCTTGGTTGGAATGAGCAGTTCTTC. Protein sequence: CASSLDLGWNEQFF.

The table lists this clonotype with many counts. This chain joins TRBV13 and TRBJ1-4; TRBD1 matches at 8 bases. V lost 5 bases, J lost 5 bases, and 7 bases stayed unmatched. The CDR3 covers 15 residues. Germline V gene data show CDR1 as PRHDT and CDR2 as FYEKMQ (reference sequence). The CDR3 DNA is TGTGCCAGCAGCCTATCGGGACAGGAGAATGAAAAACTGTTTTTT. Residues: CASSLSGQENEKLFF. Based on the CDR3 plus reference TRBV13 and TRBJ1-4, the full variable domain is AAGVIQSPRHLIKEKRETATLKCYPIPRHDTVYWYQQGPGQDPQFLISFYEKMQSDKGSIPDRFSAQQFSDYHSELNMSSLELGDSALYFCASSLSGQENEKLFFGSGTQLSVL.

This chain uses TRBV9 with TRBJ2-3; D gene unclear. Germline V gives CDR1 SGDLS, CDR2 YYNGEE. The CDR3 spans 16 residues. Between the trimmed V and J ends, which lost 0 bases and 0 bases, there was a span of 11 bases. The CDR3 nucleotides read TGTGCCAGCAGCGTAGAAACTACCTTAAGCACAGATACGCAGTATTTT. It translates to CASSVETTLSTDTQYF. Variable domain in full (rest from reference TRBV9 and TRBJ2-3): DSGVTQTPKHLITATGQRVTLRCSPRSGDLSVYWYQQSLDQGLQFLIQYYNGEERAKGNILERFSAQQFPDLHSELNLSSLELGDSALYFCASSVETTLSTDTQYFGPGTRLTVL.

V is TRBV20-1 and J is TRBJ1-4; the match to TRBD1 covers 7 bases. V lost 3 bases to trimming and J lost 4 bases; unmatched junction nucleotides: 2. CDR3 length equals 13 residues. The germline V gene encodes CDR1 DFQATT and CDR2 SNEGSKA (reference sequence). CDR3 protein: CSARTGINEKLFF. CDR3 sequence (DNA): TGCAGTGCTAGGACAGGGATTAATGAAAAACTGTTTTTT.

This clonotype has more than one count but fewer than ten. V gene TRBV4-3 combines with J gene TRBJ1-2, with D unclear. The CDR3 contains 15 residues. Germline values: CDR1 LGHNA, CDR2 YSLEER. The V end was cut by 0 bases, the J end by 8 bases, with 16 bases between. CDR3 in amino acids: CASSQDFKSMGGYTF. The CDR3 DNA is TGCGCCAGCAGCCAAGATTTTAAGAGCATGGGGGGCTACACCTTC.

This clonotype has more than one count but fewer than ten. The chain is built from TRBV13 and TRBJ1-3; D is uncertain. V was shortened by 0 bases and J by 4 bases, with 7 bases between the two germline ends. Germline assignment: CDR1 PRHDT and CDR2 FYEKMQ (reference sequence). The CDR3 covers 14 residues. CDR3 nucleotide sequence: TGTGCCAGCAGCTTAGGAACATTGGGAAACACCATATATTTT. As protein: CASSLGTLGNTIYF.

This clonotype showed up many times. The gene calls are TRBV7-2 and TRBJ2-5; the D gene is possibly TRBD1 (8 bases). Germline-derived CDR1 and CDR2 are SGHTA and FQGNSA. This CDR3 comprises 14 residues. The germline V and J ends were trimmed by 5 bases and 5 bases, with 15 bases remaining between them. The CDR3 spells CASSLQGGVETQYF. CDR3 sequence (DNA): TGTGCCAGCAGCCTACAGGGGGGGGTGGAGACCCAGTACTTC.

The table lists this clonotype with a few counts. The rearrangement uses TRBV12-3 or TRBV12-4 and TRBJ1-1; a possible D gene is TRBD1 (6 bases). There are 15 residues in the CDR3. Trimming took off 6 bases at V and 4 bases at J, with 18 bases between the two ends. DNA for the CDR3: TGTGCCAGCAGCCTAGGGGATCAGGGGTTCACTGAAGCTTTCTTT. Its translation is CASSLGDQGFTEAFF.

The CDR3 loop reads CASRGDRGSSEQFF. The CDR3 DNA reads as TGTGCCAGCAGGGGGGACAGGGGATCATCTGAGCAGTTCTTC. V gene TRBV14 combines with J gene TRBJ2-5; 10 nucleotides agree with TRBD1. The J call may be faulty, since TRBJ2-1 better matches the DNA end. Germline V CDR1 and CDR2: SGHDN, FVKESK. CDR3 size: 14 residues.

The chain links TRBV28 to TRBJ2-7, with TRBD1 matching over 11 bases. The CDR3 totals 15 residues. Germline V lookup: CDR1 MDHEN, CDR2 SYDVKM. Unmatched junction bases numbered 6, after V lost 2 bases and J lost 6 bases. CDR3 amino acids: CASSLTGTGGAEQYF. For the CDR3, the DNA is TGTGCCAGCAGTTTAACCGGGACAGGGGGAGCCGAGCAGTACTTC.

The CDR3 bases are TGTGCCAGCACCGCCGACCGGGACACGCGGCAGCCCCAGCATTTT. Translated: CASTADRDTRQPQHF. The chain couples TRBV6-2 or TRBV6-3 to TRBJ1-5; perhaps TRBD1 as D (6 bases). V lost 7 bases to trimming and J lost 7 bases, with 20 bases between them. Germline lookup yields CDR1 MNHEY and CDR2 SVGEGT. The CDR3 consists of 15 residues.

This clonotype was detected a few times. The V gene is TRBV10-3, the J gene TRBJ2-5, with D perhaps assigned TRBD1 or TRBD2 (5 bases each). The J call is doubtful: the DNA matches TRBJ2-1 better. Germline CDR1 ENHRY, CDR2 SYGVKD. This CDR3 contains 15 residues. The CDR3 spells CAISETGTVKNEQFF. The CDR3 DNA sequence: TGTGCCATCAGTGAGACCGGGACCGTTAAGAATGAGCAGTTCTTC.

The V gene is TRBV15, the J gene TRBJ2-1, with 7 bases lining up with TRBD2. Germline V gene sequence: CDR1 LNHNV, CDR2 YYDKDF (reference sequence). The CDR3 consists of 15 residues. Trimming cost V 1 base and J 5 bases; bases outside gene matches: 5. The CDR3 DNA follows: TGTGCCACCAGCAGAGTGGGGGGAGGGGACAATGAGCAGTTCTTC. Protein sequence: CATSRVGGGDNEQFF. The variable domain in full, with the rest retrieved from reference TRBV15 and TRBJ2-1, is DAMVIQNPRYQVTQFGKPVTLSCSQTLNHNVMYWYQQKSSQAPKLLFHYYDKDFNNEADTPDNFQSRRPNTSFCFLDIRSPGLGDTAMYLCATSRVGGGDNEQFFGPGTRLTVL.

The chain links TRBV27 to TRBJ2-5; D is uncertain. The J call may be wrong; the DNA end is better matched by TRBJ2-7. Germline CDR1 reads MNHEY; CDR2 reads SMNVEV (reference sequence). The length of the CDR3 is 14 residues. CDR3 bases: TGTGCCAGCAGTTTATCCCTCCTTTCCTACGAGCAGTACTTC. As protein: CASSLSLLSYEQYF.

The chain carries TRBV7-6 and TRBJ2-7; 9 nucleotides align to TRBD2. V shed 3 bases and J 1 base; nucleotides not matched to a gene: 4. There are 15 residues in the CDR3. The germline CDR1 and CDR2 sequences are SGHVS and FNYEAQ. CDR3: CASSFVAGESYEQYF. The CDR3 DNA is TGTGCCAGCAGCTTCGTAGCGGGAGAGTCCTACGAGCAGTACTTC.

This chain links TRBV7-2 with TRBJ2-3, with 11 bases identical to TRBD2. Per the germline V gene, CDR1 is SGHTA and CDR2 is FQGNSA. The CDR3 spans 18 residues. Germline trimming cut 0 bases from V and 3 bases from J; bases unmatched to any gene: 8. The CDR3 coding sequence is TGTGCCAGCAGCTTAGCGCTCCGGGCTAGCGGGAGGACAGATACGCAGTATTTT. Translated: CASSLALRASGRTDTQYF.

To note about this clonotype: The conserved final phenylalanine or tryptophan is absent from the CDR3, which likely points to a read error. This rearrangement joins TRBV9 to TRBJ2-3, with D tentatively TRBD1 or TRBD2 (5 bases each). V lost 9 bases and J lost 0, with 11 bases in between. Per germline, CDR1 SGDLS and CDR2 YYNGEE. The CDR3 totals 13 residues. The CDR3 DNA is TGTGCCACCCAGGGACCCAGCACAGATACGCAGTATGTT. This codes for CATQGPSTDTQYV.

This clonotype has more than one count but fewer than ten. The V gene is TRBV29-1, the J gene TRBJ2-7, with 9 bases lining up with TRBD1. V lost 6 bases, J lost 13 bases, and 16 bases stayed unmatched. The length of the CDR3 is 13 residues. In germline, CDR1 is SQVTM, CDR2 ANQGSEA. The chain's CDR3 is CSVSGQGDYEPYF. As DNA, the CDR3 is TGCAGCGTGTCGGGACAGGGAGACTACGAGCCCTACTTC.

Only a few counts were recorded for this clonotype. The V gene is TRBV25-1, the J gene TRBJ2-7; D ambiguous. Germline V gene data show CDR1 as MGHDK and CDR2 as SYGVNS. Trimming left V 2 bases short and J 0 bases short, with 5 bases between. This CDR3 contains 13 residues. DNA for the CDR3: TGTGCCAGCAGTGAACCGCCCTCCTACGAGCAGTACTTC. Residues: CASSEPPSYEQYF.

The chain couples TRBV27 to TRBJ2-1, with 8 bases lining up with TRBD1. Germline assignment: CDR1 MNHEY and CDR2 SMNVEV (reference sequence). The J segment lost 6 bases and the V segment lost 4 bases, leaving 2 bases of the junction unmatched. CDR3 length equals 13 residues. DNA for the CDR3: TGTGCCAGCAGTTGGGACAGGAGCAATGAGCAGTTCTTC. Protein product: CASSWDRSNEQFF.

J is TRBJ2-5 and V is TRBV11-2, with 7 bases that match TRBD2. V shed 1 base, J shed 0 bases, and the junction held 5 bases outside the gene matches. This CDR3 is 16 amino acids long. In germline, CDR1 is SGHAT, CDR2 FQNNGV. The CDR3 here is CASSLVAGVNQETQYF. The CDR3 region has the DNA TGTGCCAGCAGCTTAGTCGCGGGGGTAAACCAAGAGACCCAGTACTTC.

In DNA form, the CDR3 reads TGCAGTGCTCTAGCGGGAGTTCCGGACATTCAGTACTTC. This encodes CSALAGVPDIQYF. The chain has TRBV20-1 and TRBJ2-4; the match to TRBD2 covers 10 bases. The germline gives CDR1 DFQATT, CDR2 SNEGSKA (reference sequence). The V and J ends lost 5 bases and 8 bases, in that order; junction bases with no gene match: 6. This CDR3 contains 13 residues.

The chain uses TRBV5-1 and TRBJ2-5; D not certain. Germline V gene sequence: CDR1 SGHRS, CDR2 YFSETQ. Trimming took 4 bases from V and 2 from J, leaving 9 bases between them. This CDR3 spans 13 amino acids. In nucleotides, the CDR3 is TGCGCCAGCAGCAAGGAACAGCAAGAGACCCAGTACTTC. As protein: CASSKEQQETQYF.

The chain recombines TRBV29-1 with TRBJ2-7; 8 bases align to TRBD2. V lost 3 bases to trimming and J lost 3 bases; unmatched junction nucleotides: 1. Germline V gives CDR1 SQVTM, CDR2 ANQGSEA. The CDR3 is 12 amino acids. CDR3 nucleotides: TGCAGCGTTGAGGGACTAGACTACGAGCAGTACTTC. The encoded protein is CSVEGLDYEQYF.